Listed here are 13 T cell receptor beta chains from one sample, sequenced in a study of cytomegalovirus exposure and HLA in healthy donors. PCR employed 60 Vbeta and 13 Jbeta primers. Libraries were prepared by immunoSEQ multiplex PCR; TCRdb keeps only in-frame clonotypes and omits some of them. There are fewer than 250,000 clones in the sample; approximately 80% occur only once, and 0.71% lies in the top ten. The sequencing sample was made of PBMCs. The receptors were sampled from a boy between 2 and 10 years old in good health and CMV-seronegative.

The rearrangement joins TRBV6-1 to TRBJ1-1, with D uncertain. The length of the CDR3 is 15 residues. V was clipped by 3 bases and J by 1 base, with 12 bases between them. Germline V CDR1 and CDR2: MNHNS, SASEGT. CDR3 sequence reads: CASSERGRGNTEAFF. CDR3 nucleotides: TGTGCCAGCAGTGAGCGAGGACGGGGGAACACTGAAGCTTTCTTT.

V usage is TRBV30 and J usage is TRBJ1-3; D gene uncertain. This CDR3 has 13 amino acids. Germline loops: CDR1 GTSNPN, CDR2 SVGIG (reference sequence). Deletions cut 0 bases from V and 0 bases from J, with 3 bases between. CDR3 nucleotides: TGTGCCTGGAGTGTAGCCTCTGGAAACACCATATATTTT. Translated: CAWSVASGNTIYF.

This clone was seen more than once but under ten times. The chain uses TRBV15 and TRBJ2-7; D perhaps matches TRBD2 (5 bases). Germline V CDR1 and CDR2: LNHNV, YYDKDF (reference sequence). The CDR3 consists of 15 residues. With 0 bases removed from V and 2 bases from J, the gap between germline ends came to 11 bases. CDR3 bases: TGTGCCACCAGCAGAGATCTAGGGAGTCCCTACGAGCAGTACTTC. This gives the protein CATSRDLGSPYEQYF.

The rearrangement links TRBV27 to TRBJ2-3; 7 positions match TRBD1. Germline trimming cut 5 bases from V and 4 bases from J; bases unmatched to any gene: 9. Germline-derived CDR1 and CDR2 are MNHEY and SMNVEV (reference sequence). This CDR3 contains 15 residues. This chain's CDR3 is CASSLTGTDPDTQYF. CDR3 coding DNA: TGTGCCAGCAGTCTAACCGGGACAGACCCAGATACGCAGTATTTT.

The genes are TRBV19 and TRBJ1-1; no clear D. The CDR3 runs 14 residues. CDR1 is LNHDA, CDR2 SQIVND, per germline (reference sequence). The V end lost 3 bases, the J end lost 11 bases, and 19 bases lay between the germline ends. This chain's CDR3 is CASSIGMGRLGAFF. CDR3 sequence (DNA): TGTGCCAGTAGTATCGGTATGGGGAGATTGGGCGCTTTCTTT.

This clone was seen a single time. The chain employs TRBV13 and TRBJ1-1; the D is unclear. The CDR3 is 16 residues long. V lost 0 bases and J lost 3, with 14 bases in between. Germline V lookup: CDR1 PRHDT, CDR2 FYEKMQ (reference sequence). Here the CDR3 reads CASSLGLMERYTEAFF. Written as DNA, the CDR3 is TGTGCCAGCAGCTTAGGCCTAATGGAGCGGTACACTGAAGCTTTCTTT. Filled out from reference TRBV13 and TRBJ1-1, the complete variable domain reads AAGVIQSPRHLIKEKRETATLKCYPIPRHDTVYWYQQGPGQDPQFLISFYEKMQSDKGSIPDRFSAQQFSDYHSELNMSSLELGDSALYFCASSLGLMERYTEAFFGQGTRLTVV.

CDR3 sequence reads: CAWSVVGQGAGELFF. In nucleotides, the CDR3 is TGTGCCTGGAGTGTAGTGGGCCAGGGGGCCGGGGAGCTGTTTTTT. V is TRBV30 and J is TRBJ2-2; 7 bases fit TRBD1. The V gene's germline CDR1 is GTSNPN and CDR2 SVGIG (reference sequence). This CDR3 has 15 amino acids. With 0 bases clipped from V and 6 bases from J, the junction kept 7 bases outside the gene matches.

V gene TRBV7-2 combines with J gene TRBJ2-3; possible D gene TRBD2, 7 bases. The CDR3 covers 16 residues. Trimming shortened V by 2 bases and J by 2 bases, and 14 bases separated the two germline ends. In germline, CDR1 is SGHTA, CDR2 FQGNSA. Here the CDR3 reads CASSLRTGGHTDTQYF. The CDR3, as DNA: TGTGCCAGCAGCTTACGGACCGGGGGGCACACAGATACGCAGTATTTT.

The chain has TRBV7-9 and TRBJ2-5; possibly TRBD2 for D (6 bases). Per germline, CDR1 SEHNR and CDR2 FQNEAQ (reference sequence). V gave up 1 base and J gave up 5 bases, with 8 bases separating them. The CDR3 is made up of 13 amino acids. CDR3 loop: CASSLGLAETQYF. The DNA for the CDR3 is TGTGCCAGCAGCTTAGGCCTAGCGGAGACCCAGTACTTC.

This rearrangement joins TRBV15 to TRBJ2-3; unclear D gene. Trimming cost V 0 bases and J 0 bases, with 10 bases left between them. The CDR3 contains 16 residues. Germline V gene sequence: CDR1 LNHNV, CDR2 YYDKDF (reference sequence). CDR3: CATSRDLAASTDTQYF. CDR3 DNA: TGTGCCACCAGCAGAGATCTGGCGGCGAGCACAGATACGCAGTATTTT. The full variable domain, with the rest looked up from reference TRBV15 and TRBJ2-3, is DAMVIQNPRYQVTQFGKPVTLSCSQTLNHNVMYWYQQKSSQAPKLLFHYYDKDFNNEADTPDNFQSRRPNTSFCFLDIRSPGLGDTAMYLCATSRDLAASTDTQYFGPGTRLTVL.

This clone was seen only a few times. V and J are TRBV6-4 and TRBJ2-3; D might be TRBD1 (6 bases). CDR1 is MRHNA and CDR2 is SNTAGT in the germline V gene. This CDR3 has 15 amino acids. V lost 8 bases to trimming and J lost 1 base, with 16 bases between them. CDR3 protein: CASALRAGGTDTQYF. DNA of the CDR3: TGTGCCAGCGCCTTAAGGGCAGGGGGCACAGATACGCAGTATTTT.

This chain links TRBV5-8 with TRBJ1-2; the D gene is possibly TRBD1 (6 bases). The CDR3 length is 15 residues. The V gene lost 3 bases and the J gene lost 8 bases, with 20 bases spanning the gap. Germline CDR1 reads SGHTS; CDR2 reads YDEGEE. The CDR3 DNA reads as TGTGCCAGCAGCTATGCACAGTATACAGGGAAGGGCTACACCTTC. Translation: CASSYAQYTGKGYTF.

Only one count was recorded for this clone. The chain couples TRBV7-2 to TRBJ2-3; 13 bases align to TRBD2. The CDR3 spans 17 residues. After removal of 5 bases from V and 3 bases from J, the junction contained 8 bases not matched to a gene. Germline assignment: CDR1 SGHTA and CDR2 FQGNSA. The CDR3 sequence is CASSTGLAGVVTDTQYF. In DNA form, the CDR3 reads TGTGCCAGCAGCACCGGACTAGCGGGAGTTGTTACAGATACGCAGTATTTT.